One sample yielded the 19 T cell receptor beta chains listed below, sequenced in a study of T cell responses to AZD1222 COVID-19 vaccine. Only in-frame clones appear in the TCRdb table, and some are missing; sequencing was by immunoSEQ multiplex PCR. The table has roughly 180,000 clones, around 88% seen once. Sample: peripheral blood, taken on day 0 of AZD1222 vaccination. The receptor source for this set is an adult in good health.

The chain combines TRBV4-1 with TRBJ2-1; TRBD2 matches 7 bases. Germline V gene sequence: CDR1 MGHRA, CDR2 YSYEKL. V lost 0 bases and J lost 15; bases outside the gene matches: 8. CDR3 length: 13 residues. The CDR3 protein is CASSQDGMGEGFF. CDR3 nucleotides: TGCGCCAGCAGCCAAGATGGAATGGGGGAGGGGTTCTTC.

The chain is built from TRBV6-5 and TRBJ1-5, with TRBD1 matching over 9 bases. The junction had 10 bases not matched to a gene; V was cut back by 4 bases and J by 9 bases. CDR3 length: 15 residues. Germline assignment: CDR1 MNHEY and CDR2 SVGAGI. The DNA for the CDR3 is TGTGCCAGCAGTTCCACAGGGGGCACCTTTTGGCCCCAGCATTTT. Its translation is CASSSTGGTFWPQHF.

The genes are TRBV11-2 and TRBJ1-1; D gene uncertain. The V end lost 2 bases, the J end lost 4 bases, and 11 bases lay between the germline ends. The CDR3 covers 14 residues. Germline assignment: CDR1 SGHAT and CDR2 FQNNGV. The CDR3 spells CASSLKTPTTEAFF. The CDR3 coding sequence is TGTGCCAGCAGCTTAAAGACACCTACCACTGAAGCTTTCTTT.

The rearrangement joins TRBV27 to TRBJ1-6; D not resolved. The germline gives CDR1 MNHEY, CDR2 SMNVEV (reference sequence). V was shortened by 3 bases and J by 8 bases, with 14 bases between the two germline ends. CDR3 length: 15 amino acids. The CDR3 coding sequence is TGTGCCAGCAGTTTCGGCCCGCTCGGGGATTCACCCCTCCACTTT. Translation gives CASSFGPLGDSPLHF.

Regarding this clone: Other DNA sequences in this sample translate to the same CDR3. The chain carries TRBV6-6 and TRBJ2-7; no firm D call. The germline gives CDR1 MNHNY, CDR2 SVGAGI (reference sequence). V gave up 3 bases and J gave up 6 bases, with 6 bases separating them. The CDR3 spans 11 residues. The CDR3 here is CASSYSGEQYF. The CDR3 DNA reads TGTGCCAGCAGTTATTCGGGCGAGCAGTACTTC.

The chain's CDR3 is CASSPRGLVSGNTIYF. The DNA for the CDR3 is TGTGCCAGCAGTCCGCGTGGGCTTGTTTCTGGAAACACCATATATTTT. The V call is TRBV27, the J call TRBJ1-3; D is unclear. CDR1 and CDR2 from the germline V gene are MNHEY and SMNVEV (reference sequence). The CDR3 is 16 amino acids. The V and J ends lost 5 bases and 1 base respectively, with 15 bases between them.

The CDR3 region has the DNA TGTGCCTGGAACACCCGGGTAAATCAGCCCCAGCATTTT. This translates into CAWNTRVNQPQHF. The chain combines TRBV30 with TRBJ1-5, with D hard to call. Germline CDR1 reads GTSNPN; CDR2 reads SVGIG (reference sequence). V lost 4 bases to trimming and J lost 4 bases, with 11 bases between them. This CDR3 has 13 amino acids.

This clone was seen a handful of times. This chain uses TRBV3-1 (or the pseudogene TRBV3-2) with TRBJ2-5; D is perhaps TRBD2 (6 bases). The ends were cut back, 5 bases at V and 1 base at J, with 11 bases in the middle. The germline V gene encodes CDR1 LGHDT and CDR2 YNNKEL (reference sequence). This CDR3 is built from 14 residues. DNA for the CDR3: TGTGCCAGCAGCTTCCGGGACTTCCAAGAGACCCAGTACTTC. It yields the protein CASSFRDFQETQYF.

The rearrangement links TRBV11-2 to TRBJ1-6, with D uncertain. The CDR3 sequence is 15 residues long. Per germline, CDR1 SGHAT and CDR2 FQNNGV. Trimming took 3 bases from V and 3 from J, leaving 9 bases between them. The CDR3 here is CASSFVHLYNSPLHF. The CDR3 region has the DNA TGTGCCAGCAGCTTTGTACACCTCTATAATTCACCCCTCCACTTT.

This clone turned up a few times. This rearrangement joins TRBV6-6 to TRBJ2-7, with a tentative D call TRBD2 (6 bases). The V gene's germline CDR1 is MNHNY and CDR2 SVGAGI (reference sequence). The CDR3 sequence is 16 residues long. V was clipped by 5 bases and J by 0 bases, with 17 bases between them. The CDR3 here is CASSRTGLDSSYEQYF. In DNA, the CDR3 is TGTGCCAGCAGTCGAACGGGACTCGACAGCTCCTACGAGCAGTACTTC.

V and J are TRBV4-1 and TRBJ1-2, with 9 bases lining up with TRBD1. V dropped 5 bases and J dropped 3; count of bases not matched to a gene: 10. The CDR3 loop spans 16 amino acids. Germline-derived CDR1 and CDR2 are MGHRA and YSYEKL. This chain's CDR3 is CASSSSPGQGDYGYTF. The CDR3 nucleotides are TGCGCCAGCAGCTCATCTCCGGGACAGGGCGACTATGGCTACACCTTC.

The V and J genes are TRBV28 and TRBJ1-6; 7 bases match TRBD1. This CDR3 has 14 amino acids. Germline V gene lookup returns CDR1 MDHEN and CDR2 SYDVKM. Trimming took 7 bases from V and 5 from J; bases not matched to a gene: 5. As DNA, the CDR3 is TGTGCCAGCACCGGGACAGAGCATAATTCACCCCTCCACTTT. This translates into CASTGTEHNSPLHF.

This chain uses TRBV29-1 with TRBJ2-3; 14 bases agree with TRBD2. Germline loops: CDR1 SQVTM, CDR2 ANQGSEA. V shed 6 bases and J 5 bases; nucleotides not matched to a gene: 16. CDR3 length: 18 amino acids. The CDR3: CSVAGTEGTSGGRDTQYF. The CDR3 region has the DNA TGCAGCGTCGCAGGGACAGAAGGGACTAGCGGGGGCCGAGATACGCAGTATTTT.

Written as DNA, the CDR3 is TGTGCCAGCGAAAACCAGGGGGCGTTTTACAATGAGCAGTTCTTC. This sequence encodes CASENQGAFYNEQFF. The gene calls are TRBV2 and TRBJ2-1; 8 bases match TRBD1. V was clipped by 8 bases and J by 4 bases; unmatched bases: 10. The CDR3 sequence is 15 residues long. The germline V gene has CDR1 SNHLY and CDR2 FYNNEI.

The gene calls are TRBV18 and TRBJ1-6; tentatively, D is TRBD1 (6 bases). Germline CDR1 and CDR2: KGHSH and LQKENI. Trimming shortened V by 4 bases and J by 3 bases, and 10 bases separated the two germline ends. CDR3 size: 15 residues. The CDR3 loop is CASSLGQIYNSPLHF. The CDR3 DNA sequence: TGTGCCAGCTCACTTGGACAGATCTATAATTCACCCCTCCACTTT.

The table lists this clone with a few counts. V usage is TRBV9 and J usage is TRBJ1-6; 9 positions match TRBD1. Germline CDR1 and CDR2: SGDLS and YYNGEE. This CDR3 has 15 residues. The junction had 6 bases not matched to a gene; V was cut back by 4 bases and J by 7 bases. The CDR3, as DNA: TGTGCCAGCAGCTCAACAGGGGGCTTAAATTCACCCCTCCACTTT. Translation: CASSSTGGLNSPLHF.

The rearrangement links TRBV5-1 to TRBJ2-4; 10 nucleotides line up with TRBD2. Germline CDR1 SGHRS, CDR2 YFSETQ. The CDR3 spans 14 residues. V lost 4 bases to trimming and J lost 7 bases; unmatched junction nucleotides: 5. DNA for the CDR3: TGCGCCAGCAGCGGCGGGACTAGCGAGAACATTCAGTACTTC. Residues: CASSGGTSENIQYF.

The V call is TRBV10-3, the J call TRBJ2-5; D gene uncertain. The CDR3 extends over 13 amino acids. V lost 2 bases and J 1 base, leaving 5 bases between the germline ends. Germline lookup yields CDR1 ENHRY and CDR2 SYGVKD. The CDR3 is CAISEALQETQYF. The CDR3 coding sequence is TGTGCCATCAGTGAGGCCCTCCAAGAGACCCAGTACTTC.

The chain combines TRBV2 with TRBJ1-1, with D possibly TRBD1 on 5 matching bases. CDR1 is SNHLY and CDR2 is FYNNEI in the germline V gene. This CDR3 comprises 13 residues. V lost 7 bases, J lost 1 base, and 10 bases lay in between. CDR3 sequence: CASKQGTNTEAFF. The CDR3, as DNA: TGTGCCAGCAAGCAGGGAACGAACACTGAAGCTTTCTTT.